This T cell receptor beta chain was identified in a study of shared clonotypes between healthy human individuals. This clone was counted between two and nine times. The CDR3 covers 15 residues. V was shortened by 3 bases and J by 6 bases, with 18 bases between the two germline ends. CDR1 is SQVTM, CDR2 ANQGSEA, per germline. Profiling relied on immunoSEQ multiplex PCR, and the TCRdb table lists in-frame clones only, not all of them. Of about 490,000 clones in the sample, over 70% were seen once. The sequence was collected from a woman aged 40 to 55 in good health. Some clones in this sample may be carry-over from other donors' samples. The sample was PBMCs. This chain uses TRBV29-1 with TRBJ2-1, with D perhaps matching TRBD2 (6 bases). The CDR3 DNA follows: TGCAGCGTTGACCGGCCCGAGGCGGGGTTCAATGAGCAGTTCTTC. It codes for CSVDRPEAGFNEQFF.